This TCR beta chain was recovered during a study of CD8+ T cells in alopecia areata. Study results and limitations: A large proportion of expanded lesional clones were detected persisting in scalp and blood during tofacitinib. Clonality was higher in lesional than normal scalp, especially in alopecia totalis/universalis.

From germline, CDR1 is SGHRS and CDR2 YFSETQ. V was trimmed by 1 base and J by 1 base, leaving 8 bases between them. The CDR3 has 14 amino acids. Reverse transcribed after extraction, RNA yielded cDNA as the sequencing template. Some clones are missing from TCRdb's copy, which holds only in-frame ones; the method was immunoSEQ multiplex PCR. The data contain about 5,400 clones, around 69% of them singletons. Treatment: oral pan-JAK inhibitor, 5-10 mg twice daily. Peripheral blood, together with lesional scalp punch biopsies, was collected from alopecia areata patients. For this clone: As yet, its antigen is unknown.

The source of this sequence is a human donor with alopecia areata. Here the sequenced sample was skin, taken at week 24, from a patient treated with tofacitinib. V gene TRBV5-1 combines with J gene TRBJ1-1, with unresolved D. The CDR3 sequence is CASSLISRNTEAFF. The CDR3 DNA is TGCGCCAGCAGCTTGATCTCCCGGAACACTGAAGCTTTCTTT.